These 32 T cell receptor beta chains came from one sample sequenced in a study of shared T cell receptors in the human thymus. Clones were sequenced by immunoSEQ multiplex PCR, and TCRdb holds only the in-frame ones, with some missing. The table shows 540,000 or so clones, with approximately 80% occurring only once. These sequences were also reported in another study, on human thymus T cells.

Specimen: thymocytes. These receptors were collected from a boy in the first two years of life with a congenital heart defect.

The gene calls are TRBV11-1 and TRBJ2-7; 9 bases line up with TRBD1. Germline V CDR1 and CDR2: SGHAT, FQDESV (reference sequence). The CDR3 runs 14 residues. Trimming at V came to 5 bases and at J to 4 bases, leaving 6 bases not matched to a gene. CDR3: CASSPADRGYEQYF. CDR3 DNA sequence: TGTGCCAGCAGCCCCGCAGACAGGGGGTACGAGCAGTACTTC.

The V gene is TRBV27, the J gene TRBJ1-5; D not resolved. With 4 bases removed from V and 0 bases from J, the gap between germline ends came to 7 bases. Germline V CDR1 and CDR2: MNHEY, SMNVEV (reference sequence). CDR3 length: 14 amino acids. For the CDR3, the DNA is TGTGCCAGCAGTTCCTCTTATAGCAATCAGCCCCAGCATTTT. Translated, it gives CASSSSYSNQPQHF.

The rearrangement joins TRBV30 to TRBJ1-4; D is ambiguous. The germline V gene has CDR1 GTSNPN and CDR2 SVGIG (reference sequence). The CDR3 extends over 16 amino acids. Trimming took 2 bases from V and 3 from J, leaving 16 bases between them. Here the CDR3 reads CAWSSLAHRSNEKLFF. CDR3 DNA: TGTGCCTGGAGTTCCCTGGCACACCGTTCTAATGAAAAACTGTTTTTT.

The chain carries TRBV2 and TRBJ2-1; 9 nucleotides agree with TRBD2. Germline CDR1 SNHLY, CDR2 FYNNEI. Trimming took 8 bases from V and 2 from J; bases not matched to a gene: 7. The CDR3 has 15 amino acids. CDR3 coding DNA: TGTGCCAGCGCTCCGGGACTAGCAACCTACAATGAGCAGTTCTTC. As protein: CASAPGLATYNEQFF. Variable domain in full (rest from reference TRBV2 and TRBJ2-1): EPEVTQTPSHQVTQMGQEVILRCVPISNHLYFYWYRQILGQKVEFLVSFYNNEISEKSEIFDDQFSVERPDGSNFTLKIRSTKLEDSAMYFCASAPGLATYNEQFFGPGTRLTVL.

A single count supports this clone. The chain combines TRBV6-6 with TRBJ2-7; TRBD2 matches 10 bases. Germline V gene lookup returns CDR1 MNHNY and CDR2 SVGAGI (reference sequence). V shed 6 bases, J shed 4 bases, and the junction held 6 bases outside the gene matches. The CDR3 has 14 amino acids. CDR3 nucleotides: TGTGCCAGCAGCCCGGGACTAGCGCTTTACGAGCAGTACTTC. Translated, it gives CASSPGLALYEQYF.

This rearrangement joins TRBV28 to TRBJ2-2; no clear D gene. Germline lookup yields CDR1 MDHEN and CDR2 SYDVKM. V was clipped by 6 bases and J by 6 bases, with 14 bases between them. The CDR3 sequence is 14 residues long. The chain's CDR3 is CASRGLCTAGELFF. CDR3 DNA sequence: TGTGCCAGCAGGGGCCTTTGTACCGCCGGGGAGCTGTTTTTT.

This chain joins TRBV18 and TRBJ1-2; 7 bases match TRBD1. CDR3 size: 13 residues. The germline gives CDR1 KGHSH, CDR2 LQKENI. V trimming: 3 bases; J trimming: 3 bases; junction bases outside the gene matches: 1. CDR3 coding DNA: TGTGCCAGCTCACCCGGACAGGACTATGGCTACACCTTC. This encodes CASSPGQDYGYTF.

In DNA, the CDR3 is TGTGCCAGCAGCCAGCGACAGGGAAAGTATGGCTACACCTTC. Amino acid sequence: CASSQRQGKYGYTF. The chain has TRBV7-8 and TRBJ1-2; 7 bases align to TRBD1. CDR3 length: 14 residues. Trimming at V came to 5 bases and at J to 5 bases, leaving 8 bases not matched to a gene. Germline V CDR1 and CDR2: SGHVS, FQNEAQ.

The chain combines TRBV27 with TRBJ2-1; the match to TRBD2 covers 7 bases. Germline values: CDR1 MNHEY, CDR2 SMNVEV (reference sequence). The CDR3 is made up of 14 amino acids. Germline trimming cut 5 bases from V and 4 bases from J; bases unmatched to any gene: 5. The CDR3 sequence is CASSGDYLYNEQFF. The DNA for the CDR3 is TGTGCCAGCAGTGGGGACTACCTATACAATGAGCAGTTCTTC.

V gene TRBV12-2 combines with J gene TRBJ1-6; the D call of TRBD1 is as the table states it, not checked on the DNA. TRBV12-2 is a pseudogene. There are 15 residues in the CDR3. Here the CDR3 reads CASRRGDRSTSPLHF. The CDR3 coding sequence is TGTGCAAGTCGCCGAGGGGACAGATCAACTTCACCCCTCCACTTT.

The chain has TRBV7-9 and TRBJ2-1; 8 nucleotides match TRBD2. V lost 5 bases and J lost 5; bases outside the gene matches: 5. Germline V CDR1 and CDR2: SEHNR, FQNEAQ (reference sequence). The CDR3 consists of 14 residues. CDR3 sequence (DNA): TGTGCCAGCAGCGTCGGGACTAGGAACAATGAGCAGTTCTTC. This translates into CASSVGTRNNEQFF.

The V gene is TRBV11-2, the J gene TRBJ2-6; D gene ambiguous. V lost 0 bases and J 4 bases, leaving 7 bases between the germline ends. The V gene's germline CDR1 is SGHAT and CDR2 FQNNGV. This CDR3 region has 15 residues. The CDR3: CASSLDLSGANVLTF. The CDR3 DNA reads as TGTGCCAGCAGCTTAGATCTATCGGGGGCCAACGTCCTGACTTTC.

This chain links TRBV19 with TRBJ2-7, with TRBD2 identical over 11 bases. The ends lost 5 bases at V and 6 bases at J; junction bases unmatched: 6. The CDR3 has 14 amino acids. The V gene's germline CDR1 is LNHDA and CDR2 SQIVND (reference sequence). CDR3 coding DNA: TGTGCCAGTAGTGTAACTAGCGGGAGAAGCGAGCAGTACTTC. As protein: CASSVTSGRSEQYF.

The rearrangement uses TRBV5-4 and TRBJ2-1; the D is unclear. The V gene's germline CDR1 is SGHNT and CDR2 YYREEE (reference sequence). Between the trimmed V and J ends, which lost 4 bases and 0 bases, there was a span of 17 bases. The CDR3 totals 17 residues. CDR3 sequence (DNA): TGTGCCAGCAGCCTGGTCTTTGCGTCGAGCTCCTACAATGAGCAGTTCTTC. It codes for CASSLVFASSSYNEQFF.

V and J are TRBV27 and TRBJ2-2, with 8 positions matching TRBD2. With V trimmed by 2 bases and J by 1 base, 15 bases remained unmatched. This CDR3 is 20 amino acids long. CDR1 MNHEY and CDR2 SMNVEV come from the germline V gene (reference sequence). CDR3 sequence reads: CASSLVGALGGRKNTGELFF. The CDR3 coding sequence is TGTGCCAGCAGTTTAGTCGGGGCTCTTGGCGGGAGGAAGAACACCGGGGAGCTGTTTTTT.

V usage is TRBV25-1 and J usage is TRBJ2-3; perhaps TRBD2 as D (5 bases). There are 13 residues in the CDR3. Trimming stripped 3 bases from V and 5 bases from J, with 9 bases between. Germline CDR1 reads MGHDK; CDR2 reads SYGVNS. DNA for the CDR3: TGTGCCAGCAGTGAGGGGAGTGGAGATACGCAGTATTTT. Its translation is CASSEGSGDTQYF.

The J gene is TRBJ1-5, the V gene TRBV19; 8 nucleotides match TRBD1. J was trimmed by 6 bases and V by 1 base; bases with no gene match: 5. Germline V gene sequence: CDR1 LNHDA, CDR2 SQIVND (reference sequence). This CDR3 has 15 amino acids. The CDR3 bases are TGTGCCAGTAGTATAGGACAGGGGAATTCTCAGCCCCAGCATTTT. Its translation is CASSIGQGNSQPQHF.

The rearrangement links TRBV23-1 to TRBJ2-1; D might be TRBD2 (5 bases). TRBV23-1 has ORF status, its function being uncertain. Trimming shortened V by 0 bases and J by 8 bases, and 20 bases separated the two germline ends. The CDR3 contains 17 residues. The CDR3 bases are TGCGCCAGCAGTCAATCGAAGAAGCTAGCCGTGGTGGATGAGCAGTTCTTC. It is translated as CASSQSKKLAVVDEQFF.

V and J are TRBV28 and TRBJ2-7; D ambiguous. V was cut by 4 bases and J by 0 bases, with 13 bases left in between. Germline V CDR1 and CDR2: MDHEN, SYDVKM. CDR3 size: 15 residues. The CDR3 DNA reads TGTGCCAGCAGTTCAACCCCGACTGGCTCCTACGAGCAGTACTTC. It yields the protein CASSSTPTGSYEQYF.

V and J are TRBV15 and TRBJ2-7; TRBD1 is a possible D gene (5 bases). Germline assignment: CDR1 LNHNV and CDR2 YYDKDF (reference sequence). This CDR3 is built from 19 residues. V was trimmed by 4 bases and J by 5 bases, leaving 30 bases between them. The CDR3 protein is CATSILFYDSNNPKDEQYF. CDR3 nucleotides: TGTGCCACCAGCATCCTATTTTATGACAGTAACAACCCCAAGGACGAGCAGTACTTC. The full variable domain, in which reference TRBV15 and TRBJ2-7 provide the parts outside the CDR3, is DAMVIQNPRYQVTQFGKPVTLSCSQTLNHNVMYWYQQKSSQAPKLLFHYYDKDFNNEADTPDNFQSRRPNTSFCFLDIRSPGLGDTAMYLCATSILFYDSNNPKDEQYFGPGTRLTVT.

V gene TRBV21-1 combines with J gene TRBJ2-7; TRBD1 was called by the table and not checked on the DNA. TRBV21-1 is listed as a pseudogene. This CDR3 has 16 residues. CDR3 loop: CASSKVSGRPSYEQYF. Here the CDR3 DNA reads TGTGCCAGCAGCAAAGTGTCAGGGCGCCCATCTTACGAGCAGTACTTC.

A few counts support this clone. This rearrangement joins TRBV6-5 to TRBJ2-5; TRBD2 matches at 7 bases. The germline gives CDR1 MNHEY, CDR2 SVGAGI. V lost 4 bases to trimming and J lost 2 bases; unmatched junction nucleotides: 10. This CDR3 contains 16 residues. The CDR3 nucleotides read TGTGCCAGCAGTTGCTCAATTCCTAGCGGACAAGAGACCCAGTACTTC. This translates into CASSCSIPSGQETQYF.

This clone was counted a few times. The V call is TRBV7-2, the J call TRBJ2-1, with D possibly TRBD2 on 6 matching bases. CDR1 is SGHTA and CDR2 is FQGNSA in the germline V gene. The CDR3 has 16 amino acids. V was pared by 8 bases and J by 0 bases, with 17 bases between. CDR3: CASGVAVTDSYNEQFF. The CDR3 DNA follows: TGTGCCAGCGGGGTAGCGGTTACTGACTCCTACAATGAGCAGTTCTTC. Supplemented by reference TRBV7-2 and TRBJ2-1, the full variable domain reads GAGVSQSPSNKVTEKGKDVELRCDPISGHTALYWYRQSLGQGLEFLIYFQGNSAPDKSGLPSDRFSAERTGGSVSTLTIQRTQQEDSAVYLCASGVAVTDSYNEQFFGPGTRLTVL.

This chain connects TRBV5-1 to TRBJ2-2; TRBD2 matches at 8 bases. Trimming cost V 7 bases and J 1 base; bases outside gene matches: 3. Germline-derived CDR1 and CDR2 are SGHRS and YFSETQ. The CDR3 consists of 14 residues. DNA of the CDR3: TGCGCCAGCTATCGGGGGGGGAACACCGGGGAGCTGTTTTTT. Its protein is CASYRGGNTGELFF.

This clone has just a few counts. V gene TRBV5-4 combines with J gene TRBJ1-2; D call uncertain. V lost 0 bases to trimming and J lost 3 bases, with 15 bases between them. The CDR3 has 16 residues. The V gene's germline CDR1 is SGHNT and CDR2 YYREEE (reference sequence). DNA for the CDR3: TGTGCCAGCAGCTTGGACAAGGAGACGCAAGACTATGGCTACACCTTC. Protein product: CASSLDKETQDYGYTF.

The chain couples TRBV5-4 to TRBJ1-1; D perhaps matches TRBD1 (6 bases). This CDR3 comprises 13 residues. Germline CDR1 and CDR2: SGHNT and YYREEE (reference sequence). V lost 4 bases to trimming and J lost 1 base, with 8 bases between them. The CDR3 loop is CASSQGQNTEAFF. The CDR3 DNA reads TGTGCCAGCAGCCAGGGACAGAACACTGAAGCTTTCTTT.

This rearrangement joins TRBV5-1 to TRBJ2-7, with 8 bases aligning to TRBD1. The CDR3 has 18 amino acids. J was trimmed by 0 bases and V by 0 bases; bases with no gene match: 11. The germline V gene encodes CDR1 SGHRS and CDR2 YFSETQ. CDR3 coding DNA: TGCGCCAGCAGCTTGGGTAGGACAGGGTCGAAAAGCTCCTACGAGCAGTACTTC. This gives the protein CASSLGRTGSKSSYEQYF.

This clone was seen only a few times. The V and J genes are TRBV5-1 and TRBJ2-5; 8 bases fit TRBD1. Germline V lookup: CDR1 SGHRS, CDR2 YFSETQ. The CDR3 is 13 amino acids. V was clipped by 4 bases and J by 3 bases; unmatched bases: 2. The CDR3 reads CASSPGQEETQYF. CDR3 DNA: TGCGCCAGCAGCCCGGGACAGGAAGAGACCCAGTACTTC.

The chain links TRBV25-1 to TRBJ1-2; no definite D call. V dropped 3 bases and J dropped 0 bases, with 8 bases sitting between them. The CDR3 loop spans 14 amino acids. The germline V gene encodes CDR1 MGHDK and CDR2 SYGVNS. The CDR3 sequence is CASSDWAANYGYTF. The DNA for the CDR3 is TGTGCCAGCAGTGATTGGGCCGCTAACTATGGCTACACCTTC.

V and J are TRBV12-5 and TRBJ1-1; TRBD1 agrees at 12 bases. The V gene end was trimmed by 7 bases and the J gene end by 0 bases; junction bases not matched to a gene: 12. CDR1 is LGHNT and CDR2 is FRNRAP in the germline V gene. The CDR3 is 18 amino acids. The CDR3 DNA follows: TGTGCTAGTGTCCCATTCCGGGACAGGGGGCGGATGAACACTGAAGCTTTCTTT. Its translation: CASVPFRDRGRMNTEAFF.

The gene calls are TRBV5-6 and TRBJ2-7; D call uncertain. Per germline, CDR1 SGHDT and CDR2 YYEEEE. The CDR3 totals 15 residues. The V end was cut by 1 base, the J end by 0 bases, with 11 bases between. CDR3 sequence: CASSLNPRSSYEQYF. CDR3 sequence (DNA): TGTGCCAGCAGCTTGAACCCTAGGAGCTCCTACGAGCAGTACTTC.

This clone was counted once. This chain uses TRBV4-3 with TRBJ1-2; D is possibly TRBD1 (5 bases). This CDR3 comprises 16 residues. Trimming removed 1 base at V and 8 bases at J, with 20 bases between. Germline CDR1 is LGHNA and CDR2 is YSLEER. CDR3 DNA: TGCGCCAGCAGCCAAGTGGCAGGGAGGGCTTGGTGGGGCTACACCTTC. This translates into CASSQVAGRAWWGYTF.